The clone carrying this T cell receptor beta chain was counted a single time. Its target is unknown. This CDR3 has 17 amino acids. The V gene's germline CDR1 is LGHNT and CDR2 FRNRAP. V was cut by 0 bases and J by 4 bases, with 15 bases left in between. The assay was immunoSEQ multiplex PCR, and TCRdb's table has in-frame clones only and misses some. Of 50,000 to 75,000 clones in the sample, 89% were seen once. The sample originates from a study of T cell responses to AZD1222 COVID-19 vaccine. Study results and caveats: Among the donors, most were white British and more were female, and clonal diversity was possibly underestimated. Spike-specific TCR depth and breadth grew after two AZD1222 doses.

The receptor was derived from an adult who received the AZD1222 COVID-19 vaccine. Source: peripheral blood, taken 28 days after the second AZD1222 dose. The rearrangement links TRBV12-5 to TRBJ2-2, with D perhaps TRBD2 (5 bases). The CDR3 region is CASGLVHWRQSTGELFF. The CDR3 DNA follows: TGTGCTAGTGGTTTGGTACATTGGAGGCAGAGCACCGGGGAGCTGTTTTTT.